This T cell receptor (beta chain) is from a study of persistence of HIV-infected CD4 T cells. The stimulus was an HIV-1 Gag 15-mer peptide pool, around 1.1 ug/peptide/mL. CD40L-negative CD69-negative CD45RO-high memory CD4+ T cells were sorted as populations depleted of antigen-responding cells. The V segment lost 1 base and the J segment 10 bases; nucleotides outside the gene matches: 6. This CDR3 comprises 15 residues. Germline loops: CDR1 SGHNT, CDR2 YYREEE (reference sequence). A word on this clone: Its matching antigen is unknown.

The immunoSEQ assay was version 4, run in survey mode. The assay was immunoSEQ multiplex PCR, and TCRdb's table has in-frame clones only and misses some. The table shows 36,000 or so clones, with around four fifths occurring only once. This chain joins TRBV5-4 and TRBJ2-1, with 12 bases fitting TRBD2. This specimen was cultured CD4+ T cells from PBMCs, taken from a patient who received antiretroviral therapy. The source of this sequence is an adult with HIV. The donor label of this sample is uncertain. The CDR3 nucleotides read TGTGCCAGCAGCTTGCTTGCTAGCGGGGGGGGAGAGCAGTTCTTC. Amino acid sequence: CASSLLASGGGEQFF.